The T cell receptor (beta chain) under discussion was sequenced for a study of tumor and adjacent non-tumor tissue in lung cancer. Regarding the study as a whole: Top 100 clones took a larger repertoire share in normal lung.

This CDR3 comprises 12 residues. The trim removed 6 bases at V and 4 bases at J, leaving 5 bases unmatched. Germline V gene data show CDR1 as SQVTM and CDR2 as ANQGSEA. The library came from three nested PCR rounds adapted from ARM-PCR protocols. From the multiplex PCR reads, TCRdb called clonotypes with MiXCR, one entry per CDR3 protein. The sample has under 150,000 distinct CDR3 sequences, around three fifths seen once; the top ten hold more than 10%. As regards this clonotype: Antigen: not known. This may be a read error: a much more frequent sequence differs by one nucleotide.

The template was RNA from unsorted bulk tissue. The sequence came from a man aged 25 to 40 with non-small cell lung cancer. The rearrangement uses TRBV29-1 and TRBJ1-2, with 7 positions matching TRBD1. Sample: lung tumor tissue. CDR3: CSVLGGGYGYTF. CDR3 DNA: TGCAGCGTCTTAGGGGGCGGCTATGGCTACACCTTC.